This is a list of T cell receptor beta chains from one sample in a study of cytomegalovirus exposure and HLA in healthy donors. Sequencing used immunoSEQ multiplex PCR; TCRdb keeps in-frame clones, though not all of them. The table shows about 160,000 clones, with roughly 73% occurring only once. Sequenced sample: PBMCs. The receptors originated from a woman aged 25 to 45 in good health and CMV-seronegative. The CDR3 runs from the conserved cysteine through the conserved F or W. D genes are given only for firm matches. Expanded clones get a size class; other rows say once, few or many, or leave the size out.

TRBV11-3	TRBJ2-1	.	.	CASSPPDKREQFF	TGTGCCAGCAGTCCCCCGGACAAGCGTGAGCAGTTCTTC
TRBV2	TRBJ2-5	.	.	CASLGPAETQYF	TGTGCCAGCCTAGGCCCCGCAGAGACCCAGTACTTC
TRBV14	TRBJ1-1	.	.	CASSSTGFLMNTEAFF	TGTGCCAGCAGCTCTACAGGGTTTCTCATGAACACTGAAGCTTTCTTT
TRBV6-1	TRBJ1-2	.	few	CASSQGLSRSLYGYTF	TGTGCCAGCAGTCAAGGACTGAGCAGATCTCTCTATGGCTACACCTTC
TRBV30	TRBJ2-7	TRBD1	once	CAWSVTGGYEQYF	TGTGCCTGGAGTGTAACAGGGGGCTACGAGCAGTACTTC
TRBV28	TRBJ2-7	TRBD1	.	CASSPRTGTGEQYF	TGTGCCAGCAGTCCCCGGACAGGGACGGGTGAGCAGTACTTC
TRBV29-1	TRBJ1-1	TRBD1	.	CSVPTGATEAFF	TGCAGCGTTCCGACAGGGGCCACTGAAGCTTTCTTT
TRBV11-2	TRBJ1-1	.	.	CASSETGTEAFF	TGTGCCAGCAGCGAGACTGGCACTGAAGCTTTCTTT
TRBV9	TRBJ2-5	TRBD2	once	CASSVSGAGAETQYF	TGTGCCAGCAGCGTATCCGGAGCGGGGGCAGAGACCCAGTACTTC
TRBV29-1	TRBJ1-1	.	.	CGGVGANTEAFF	TGCGGCGGGGTAGGGGCCAACACTGAAGCTTTCTTT
TRBV5-1	TRBJ1-2	.	few	CASSLPPGGDYGYTF	TGCGCCAGCAGCCTCCCCCCCGGGGGAGACTATGGCTACACCTTC
TRBV18	TRBJ1-1	TRBD1	few	CASSPETGLATEAFF	TGTGCCAGCTCACCAGAGACAGGGTTAGCCACTGAAGCTTTCTTT
TRBV5-1	TRBJ2-5	TRBD1	few	CASSLQGAGETQYF	TGCGCCAGCAGCCTCCAGGGGGCTGGGGAGACCCAGTACTTC
TRBV4-1	TRBJ1-2	.	few	CASSQGIGTQGGYTF	TGCGCCAGCAGCCAAGGGATTGGGACTCAAGGTGGCTACACCTTC
TRBV5-1	TRBJ2-3	.	.	CASSLVGGTGDTQYF	TGCGCCAGCAGCTTGGTTGGGGGGACTGGAGATACGCAGTATTTT
TRBV14	TRBJ2-7	TRBD2	.	CASSHVGGGYEQYF	TGTGCCAGCAGCCATGTCGGGGGGGGCTACGAGCAGTACTTC
TRBV7-9	TRBJ1-1	TRBD1	few	CSSSPLLDRGLMNTEAFF	TGTTCCAGCAGCCCCTTACTGGACAGGGGACTCATGAACACTGAAGCTTTCTTT
TRBV7-7	TRBJ1-5	TRBD1	.	CASIHERQGPRRPQHF	TGTGCTAGCATACACGAGAGACAGGGCCCCCGTCGGCCCCAGCATTTT
TRBV19	TRBJ1-1	.	few	CASSGGFTEAFF	TGTGCCAGTAGTGGAGGGTTCACTGAAGCTTTCTTT
TRBV10-3	TRBJ2-4	.	few	CAISEEGRQNIQYF	TGTGCCATCAGTGAAGAGGGAAGACAAAACATTCAGTACTTC
TRBV2	TRBJ2-7	.	.	CASSVIPYEQYF	TGTGCCAGCAGTGTAATCCCGTACGAGCAGTACTTC
TRBV6-1	TRBJ2-3	TRBD1	.	CASSDPRQGSDTQYF	TGTGCCAGCAGTGATCCGAGACAGGGGTCAGATACGCAGTATTTT
TRBV7-9	TRBJ2-1	TRBD2	.	CASSPWGGETSGDYNEQFF	TGTGCCAGCAGCCCTTGGGGGGGAGAGACTAGCGGGGACTACAATGAGCAGTTCTTC
TRBV5-5	TRBJ1-4	.	.	CASSLVARINEKLFF	TGTGCCAGCAGCTTGGTGGCCAGAATTAATGAAAAACTGTTTTTT
TRBV7-9	TRBJ1-2	TRBD1	.	CASSFGQAYGYTF	TGTGCCAGCAGCTTCGGACAGGCCTATGGCTACACCTTC
TRBV7-2	TRBJ1-2	.	many	CASSSLGSIYGYTF	TGTGCCAGCAGCTCCTTAGGGAGTATCTATGGCTACACCTTC
TRBV18	TRBJ1-1	TRBD1	.	CASSPWAGQGATEAFF	TGTGCCAGCTCACCATGGGCGGGACAGGGGGCAACTGAAGCTTTCTTT
TRBV30	TRBJ2-7	.	.	CAWSYRANYEQYF	TGTGCCTGGAGCTACAGGGCGAACTACGAGCAGTACTTC